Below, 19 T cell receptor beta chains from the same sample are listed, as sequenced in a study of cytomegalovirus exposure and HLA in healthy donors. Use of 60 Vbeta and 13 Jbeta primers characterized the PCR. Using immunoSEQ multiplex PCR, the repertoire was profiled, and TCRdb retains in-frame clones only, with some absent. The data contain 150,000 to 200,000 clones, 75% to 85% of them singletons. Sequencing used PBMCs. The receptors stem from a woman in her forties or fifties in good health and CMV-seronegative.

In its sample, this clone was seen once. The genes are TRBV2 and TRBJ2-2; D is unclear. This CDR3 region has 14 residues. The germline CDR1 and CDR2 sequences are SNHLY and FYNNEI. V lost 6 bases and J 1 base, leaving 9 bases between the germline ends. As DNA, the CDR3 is TGTGCCAGCAGCGAGAGGAGGAACACCGGGGAGCTGTTTTTT. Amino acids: CASSERRNTGELFF.

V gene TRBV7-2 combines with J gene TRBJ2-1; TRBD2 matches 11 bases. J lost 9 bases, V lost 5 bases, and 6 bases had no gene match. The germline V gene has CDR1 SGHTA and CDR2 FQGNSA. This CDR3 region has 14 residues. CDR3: CASSPVAGGGEQFF. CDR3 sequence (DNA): TGTGCCAGCAGCCCTGTAGCGGGAGGGGGTGAGCAGTTCTTC.

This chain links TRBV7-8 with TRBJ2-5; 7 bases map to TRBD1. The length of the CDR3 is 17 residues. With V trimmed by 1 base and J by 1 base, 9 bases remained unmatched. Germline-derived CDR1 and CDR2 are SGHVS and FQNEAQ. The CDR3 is CASSLEKTGTVQETQYF. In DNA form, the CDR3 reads TGTGCCAGCAGCTTAGAGAAAACCGGGACAGTCCAAGAGACCCAGTACTTC.

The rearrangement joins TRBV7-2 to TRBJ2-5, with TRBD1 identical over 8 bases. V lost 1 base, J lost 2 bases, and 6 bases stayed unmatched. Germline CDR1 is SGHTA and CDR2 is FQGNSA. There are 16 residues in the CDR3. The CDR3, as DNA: TGTGCCAGCAGCTTAGGGTCAGGACAGGGTCAAGAGACCCAGTACTTC. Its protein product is CASSLGSGQGQETQYF. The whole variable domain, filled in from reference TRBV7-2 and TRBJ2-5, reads GAGVSQSPSNKVTEKGKDVELRCDPISGHTALYWYRQSLGQGLEFLIYFQGNSAPDKSGLPSDRFSAERTGGSVSTLTIQRTQQEDSAVYLCASSLGSGQGQETQYFGPGTRLLVL.

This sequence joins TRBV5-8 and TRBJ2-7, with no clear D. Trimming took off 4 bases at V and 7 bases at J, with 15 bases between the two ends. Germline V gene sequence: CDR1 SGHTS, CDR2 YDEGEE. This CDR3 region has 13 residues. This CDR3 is CASSAGEVYEQYF. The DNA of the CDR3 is TGTGCCAGCAGCGCCGGAGAAGTGTATGAGCAGTACTTC.

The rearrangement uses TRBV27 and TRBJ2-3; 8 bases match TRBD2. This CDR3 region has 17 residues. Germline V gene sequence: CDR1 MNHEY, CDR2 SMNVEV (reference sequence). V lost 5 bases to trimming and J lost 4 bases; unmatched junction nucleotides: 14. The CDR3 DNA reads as TGTGCCAGCAGTCCCCCGGCGGTAGCGGGGAGTTCAGATACGCAGTATTTT. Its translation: CASSPPAVAGSSDTQYF.

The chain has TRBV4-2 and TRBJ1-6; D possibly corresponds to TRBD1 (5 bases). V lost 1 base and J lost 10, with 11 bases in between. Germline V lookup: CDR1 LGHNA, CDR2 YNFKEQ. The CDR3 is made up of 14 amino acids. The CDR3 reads CASSQGGLSSPLHF. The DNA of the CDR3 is TGTGCCAGCAGCCAAGGGGGCTTAAGCTCACCCCTCCACTTT.

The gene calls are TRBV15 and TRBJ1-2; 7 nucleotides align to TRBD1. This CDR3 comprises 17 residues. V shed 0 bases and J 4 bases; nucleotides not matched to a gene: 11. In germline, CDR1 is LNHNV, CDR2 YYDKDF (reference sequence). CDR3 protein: CATSRDPRGNRGYGYTF. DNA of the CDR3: TGTGCCACCAGCAGAGATCCCAGAGGGAACAGGGGCTATGGCTACACCTTC.

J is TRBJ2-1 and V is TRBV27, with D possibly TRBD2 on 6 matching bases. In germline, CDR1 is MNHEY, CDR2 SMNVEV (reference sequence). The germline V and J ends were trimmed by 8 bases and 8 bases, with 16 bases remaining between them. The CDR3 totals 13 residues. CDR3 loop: CASGTPPRYEQFF. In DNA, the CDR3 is TGTGCCAGCGGGACTCCCCCCCGCTATGAGCAGTTCTTC.

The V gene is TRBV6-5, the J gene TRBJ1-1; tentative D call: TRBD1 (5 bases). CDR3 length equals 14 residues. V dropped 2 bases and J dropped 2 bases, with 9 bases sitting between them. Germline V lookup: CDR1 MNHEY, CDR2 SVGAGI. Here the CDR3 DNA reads TGTGCCAGCAGTTACAGGGGTACCAACACTGAAGCTTTCTTT. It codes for CASSYRGTNTEAFF.

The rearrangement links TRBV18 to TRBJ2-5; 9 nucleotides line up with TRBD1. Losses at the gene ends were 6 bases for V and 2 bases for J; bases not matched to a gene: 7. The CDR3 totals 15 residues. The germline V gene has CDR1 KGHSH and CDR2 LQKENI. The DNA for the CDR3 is TGTGCCAGCTCGCCGGGACAGGGAGGGCAAGAGACCCAGTACTTC. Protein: CASSPGQGGQETQYF.

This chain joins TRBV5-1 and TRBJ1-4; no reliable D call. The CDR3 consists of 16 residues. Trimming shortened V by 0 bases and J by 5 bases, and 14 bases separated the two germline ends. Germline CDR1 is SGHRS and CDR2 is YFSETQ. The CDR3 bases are TGCGCCAGCAGCTTGGCCACAAACGCCATAAATGAAAAACTGTTTTTT. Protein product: CASSLATNAINEKLFF.

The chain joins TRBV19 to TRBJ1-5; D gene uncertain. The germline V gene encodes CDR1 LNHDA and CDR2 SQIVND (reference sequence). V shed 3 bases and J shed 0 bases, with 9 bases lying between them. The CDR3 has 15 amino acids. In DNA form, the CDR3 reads TGTGCCAGTAGTATCAACAGAAATAGCAATCAGCCCCAGCATTTT. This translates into CASSINRNSNQPQHF.

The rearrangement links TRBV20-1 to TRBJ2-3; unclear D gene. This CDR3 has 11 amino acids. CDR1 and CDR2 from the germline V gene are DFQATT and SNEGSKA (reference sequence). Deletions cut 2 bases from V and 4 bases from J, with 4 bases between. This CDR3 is CSARSPDTQYF. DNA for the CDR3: TGCAGTGCTAGAAGCCCAGATACGCAGTATTTT.

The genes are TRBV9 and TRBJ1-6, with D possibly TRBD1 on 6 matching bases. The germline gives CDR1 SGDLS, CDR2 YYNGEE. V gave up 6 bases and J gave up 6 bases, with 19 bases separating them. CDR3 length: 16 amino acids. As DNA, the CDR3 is TGTGCCAGCACCCCGAGGCCAGAGGGGGTTAATTCACCCCTCCACTTT. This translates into CASTPRPEGVNSPLHF.

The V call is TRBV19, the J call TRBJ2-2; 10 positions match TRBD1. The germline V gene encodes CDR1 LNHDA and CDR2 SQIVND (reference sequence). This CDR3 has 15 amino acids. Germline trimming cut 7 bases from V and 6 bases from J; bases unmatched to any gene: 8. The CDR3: CASKIRDRGSGELFF. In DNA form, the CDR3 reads TGTGCCAGTAAGATCCGGGACAGGGGCTCCGGGGAGCTGTTTTTT.

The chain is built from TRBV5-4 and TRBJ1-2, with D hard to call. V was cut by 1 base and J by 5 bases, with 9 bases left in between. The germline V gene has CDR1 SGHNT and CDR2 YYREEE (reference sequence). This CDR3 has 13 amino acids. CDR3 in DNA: TGTGCCAGCAGCTTGTGGAGCACTTATGGCTACACCTTC. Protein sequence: CASSLWSTYGYTF.

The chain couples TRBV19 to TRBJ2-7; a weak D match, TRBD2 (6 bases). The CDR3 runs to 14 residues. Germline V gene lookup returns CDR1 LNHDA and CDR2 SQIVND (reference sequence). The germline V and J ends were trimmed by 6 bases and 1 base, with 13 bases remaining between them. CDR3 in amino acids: CASRPLAGSYEQYF. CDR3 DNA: TGTGCCAGTAGACCTCTGGCGGGGTCCTACGAGCAGTACTTC.

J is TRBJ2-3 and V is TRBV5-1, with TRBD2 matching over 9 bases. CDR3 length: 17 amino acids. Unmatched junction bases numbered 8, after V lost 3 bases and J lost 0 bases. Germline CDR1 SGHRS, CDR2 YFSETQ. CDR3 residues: CASSSRTSARSTDTQYF. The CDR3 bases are TGCGCCAGCAGCTCAAGGACTAGCGCTCGTAGCACAGATACGCAGTATTTT.